The next 30 T cell receptor beta chains were all read from a single sample in a study of shared clonotypes between healthy human individuals. CD8 cells regarded as naive lacked CD45RO, were positively chosen for CCR7, and omitted terminally differentiated effector memory CD45RA+ cells. Sequencing used immunoSEQ multiplex PCR; TCRdb keeps in-frame clones, though not all of them. The sample contains around 1.9 million clones, 85% to 95% of which appear only once. Sequenced sample: naive CD8+ T cells from PBMCs. These receptors all stem from a man aged 18 to 29 in good health. Some clones in this sample may be carry-over from other donors' samples.

This chain joins TRBV7-9 and TRBJ2-3; D is undetermined. The V end lost 4 bases, the J end lost 0 bases, and 11 bases lay between the germline ends. There are 15 residues in the CDR3. CDR1 is SEHNR, CDR2 FQNEAQ, per germline (reference sequence). The CDR3 region is CASSSTRASTDTQYF. As DNA, the CDR3 is TGTGCCAGCAGCTCCACACGAGCTAGCACAGATACGCAGTATTTT.

This chain's CDR3 is CASSLGTGQGKLFF. CDR3 DNA: TGTGCCAGCAGCTTGGGGACAGGGCAGGGAAAACTGTTTTTT. The rearrangement uses TRBV7-8 and TRBJ1-4; TRBD1 matches 9 bases. Germline assignment: CDR1 SGHVS and CDR2 FQNEAQ. Trimming at V came to 3 bases and at J to 10 bases, leaving 6 bases not matched to a gene. This CDR3 has 14 residues.

V gene TRBV27 combines with J gene TRBJ2-7, with D perhaps TRBD2 (5 bases). Germline V lookup: CDR1 MNHEY, CDR2 SMNVEV (reference sequence). Trimming cost V 5 bases and J 0 bases, with 14 bases left between them. The CDR3 is 15 residues long. Written as DNA, the CDR3 is TGTGCCAGCAGTACACGCGAACGGGACTCCTACGAGCAGTACTTC. This sequence encodes CASSTRERDSYEQYF.

This chain joins TRBV28 and TRBJ2-7, with no clear D. This CDR3 contains 16 residues. CDR1 is MDHEN and CDR2 is SYDVKM in the germline V gene. The V end was cut by 8 bases, the J end by 0 bases, with 20 bases between. CDR3 in DNA: TGTGCCAGCTCCACATTGAGAGAACTTAGCTCCTACGAGCAGTACTTC. This codes for CASSTLRELSSYEQYF.

This rearrangement joins TRBV7-9 to TRBJ2-1, with 11 bases identical to TRBD2. Trimming took 2 bases from V and 8 from J; bases not matched to a gene: 5. The CDR3 runs to 15 residues. Looked up from germline, CDR1 is SEHNR and CDR2 is FQNEAQ (reference sequence). CDR3 amino acids: CASSLTSGSSYEQFF. In nucleotides, the CDR3 is TGTGCCAGCAGCTTAACTAGCGGGAGTTCTTATGAGCAGTTCTTC.

The chain couples TRBV19 to TRBJ2-3; 7 nucleotides line up with TRBD2. With 7 bases clipped from V and 6 bases from J, the junction kept 10 bases outside the gene matches. The CDR3 runs to 14 residues. In germline, CDR1 is LNHDA, CDR2 SQIVND (reference sequence). CDR3 in DNA: TGTGCCAGTACCCCCCGAGCGGGACCTGATACGCAGTATTTT. This gives the protein CASTPRAGPDTQYF. The variable domain in full, with the rest retrieved from reference TRBV19 and TRBJ2-3, is DGGITQSPKYLFRKEGQNVTLSCEQNLNHDAMYWYRQDPGQGLRLIYYSQIVNDFQKGDIAEGYSVSREKKESFPLTVTSAQKNPTAFYLCASTPRAGPDTQYFGPGTRLTVL.

The chain joins TRBV27 to TRBJ2-7; 7 bases map to TRBD1. The V gene's germline CDR1 is MNHEY and CDR2 SMNVEV (reference sequence). This CDR3 spans 15 amino acids. V trimming: 1 base; J trimming: 0 bases; junction bases outside the gene matches: 3. CDR3 sequence: CASSLWGTVSYEQYF. Written as DNA, the CDR3 is TGTGCCAGCAGTTTATGGGGGACAGTCTCCTACGAGCAGTACTTC.

The chain combines TRBV7-9 with TRBJ1-2; TRBD1 might be the D (5 bases). V gave up 1 base and J gave up 2 bases, with 11 bases separating them. The CDR3 covers 15 residues. The germline V gene has CDR1 SEHNR and CDR2 FQNEAQ (reference sequence). The chain's CDR3 is CASSLEGTSNYGYTF. The CDR3 nucleotides are TGTGCCAGCAGCTTAGAGGGGACCTCGAACTATGGCTACACCTTC.

The rearrangement uses TRBV14 and TRBJ2-2, with TRBD2 identical over 10 bases. This CDR3 spans 17 amino acids. V shed 3 bases, J shed 6 bases, and the junction held 10 bases outside the gene matches. Germline CDR1 and CDR2: SGHDN and FVKESK. The CDR3 coding sequence is TGTGCCAGCAGCCACCGGTCCAGCGGGAGGGCCTCCGGGGAGCTGTTTTTT. It specifies CASSHRSSGRASGELFF.

CDR3 amino acids: CASSFRDSKNIQYF. CDR3 nucleotide sequence: TGTGCCAGCAGCTTCAGGGACAGCAAAAACATTCAGTACTTC. V and J are TRBV13 and TRBJ2-4, with 7 bases fitting TRBD1. CDR1 and CDR2 from the germline V gene are PRHDT and FYEKMQ (reference sequence). This CDR3 region has 14 residues. The V gene end was trimmed by 3 bases and the J gene end by 3 bases; junction bases not matched to a gene: 2.

This clone was recorded a few times. The chain is built from TRBV30 and TRBJ1-2; the match to TRBD1 covers 7 bases. Germline V gene lookup returns CDR1 GTSNPN and CDR2 SVGIG (reference sequence). The CDR3 loop spans 13 amino acids. The trim removed 5 bases at V and 4 bases at J, leaving 7 bases unmatched. CDR3 nucleotides: TGTGCCTGGGGCTTTGGGACAGCCTATGGCTACACCTTC. Amino acid sequence: CAWGFGTAYGYTF.

This clone was picked up a small number of times. This CDR3 is also generated by other DNA sequences in the sample. The chain links TRBV7-9 to TRBJ1-1; D is perhaps TRBD1 (6 bases). CDR3 length: 12 residues. Trimming removed 6 bases at V and 3 bases at J, with 8 bases between. Germline V gene lookup returns CDR1 SEHNR and CDR2 FQNEAQ (reference sequence). CDR3 region: CASRGGDTEAFF. In nucleotides, the CDR3 is TGTGCCAGCAGAGGGGGAGACACTGAAGCTTTCTTT.

This chain uses TRBV9 with TRBJ2-1; D is possibly TRBD2 (5 bases). The length of the CDR3 is 17 residues. V lost 0 bases to trimming and J lost 5 bases, with 18 bases between them. Germline V lookup: CDR1 SGDLS, CDR2 YYNGEE. The CDR3 protein is CASSVGLRERIDNEQFF. CDR3 bases: TGTGCCAGCAGCGTAGGATTACGGGAAAGAATCGACAATGAGCAGTTCTTC.

The chain couples TRBV4-3 to TRBJ2-2, with 13 nucleotides matching TRBD2. The CDR3 runs to 18 residues. Germline values: CDR1 LGHNA, CDR2 YSLEER. The V segment lost 0 bases and the J segment 4 bases; nucleotides outside the gene matches: 5. The CDR3 sequence is CASSQETSGRASTGELFF. The CDR3 region has the DNA TGCGCCAGCAGCCAAGAAACTAGCGGGAGGGCCAGCACCGGGGAGCTGTTTTTT.

The rearrangement joins TRBV29-1 to TRBJ2-7; either TRBD1 or TRBD2 may fit D (5 bases each). Germline values: CDR1 SQVTM, CDR2 ANQGSEA. The CDR3 loop spans 13 amino acids. V was cut by 5 bases and J by 2 bases, with 13 bases left in between. This CDR3 reads CSVTGWGAYEQYF. The CDR3 DNA reads as TGCAGCGTTACAGGATGGGGAGCCTACGAGCAGTACTTC.

V gene TRBV6-1 combines with J gene TRBJ2-2, with D hard to call. The CDR3 is made up of 12 amino acids. Trimming shortened V by 11 bases and J by 1 base, and 8 bases separated the two germline ends. Per germline, CDR1 MNHNS and CDR2 SASEGT. The CDR3 here is CAGNKNTGELFF. The CDR3 nucleotides read TGTGCCGGCAACAAGAACACCGGGGAGCTGTTTTTT.

The chain links TRBV28 to TRBJ2-1; 11 nucleotides line up with TRBD2. This CDR3 has 16 residues. The V gene's germline CDR1 is MDHEN and CDR2 SYDVKM. V lost 4 bases, J lost 3 bases, and 5 bases stayed unmatched. This chain's CDR3 is CASSSTSGSLYNEQFF. The CDR3 region has the DNA TGTGCCAGCAGTTCCACTAGCGGGAGCCTCTACAATGAGCAGTTCTTC.

The V call is TRBV5-6, the J call TRBJ1-2; TRBD1 matches at 7 bases. The V gene's germline CDR1 is SGHDT and CDR2 YYEEEE. The CDR3 is 17 amino acids. The V segment lost 5 bases and the J segment 2 bases; nucleotides outside the gene matches: 15. The CDR3 protein is CASSLGRMGTANYGYTF. For the CDR3, the DNA is TGTGCCAGCAGTCTGGGGAGGATGGGGACAGCCAACTATGGCTACACCTTC.

The chain recombines TRBV6-1 with TRBJ1-5; no reliable D call. The CDR3 has 16 amino acids. Trimming took 1 base from V and 1 from J, leaving 11 bases between them. Germline CDR1 and CDR2: MNHNS and SASEGT. CDR3 coding DNA: TGTGCCAGCAGTGAAGAGGCATTTCCCAGCAATCAGCCCCAGCATTTT. As protein: CASSEEAFPSNQPQHF.

This clone occurred once. The chain has TRBV28 and TRBJ1-1; D is unclear. The CDR3 has 12 residues. Trimming pared 4 bases from V and 7 bases from J, leaving 10 bases between. Germline lookup yields CDR1 MDHEN and CDR2 SYDVKM. CDR3 region: CASSSYRGEAFF. Here the CDR3 DNA reads TGTGCCAGCAGTTCCTACAGAGGTGAAGCTTTCTTT. Full variable domain (outside the CDR3, taken from reference TRBV28 and TRBJ1-1): DVKVTQSSRYLVKRTGEKVFLECVQDMDHENMFWYRQDPGLGLRLIYFSYDVKMKEKGDIPEGYSVSREKKERFSLILESASTNQTSMYLCASSSYRGEAFFGQGTRLTVV.

With regard to this clone: The sample holds other DNA sequences that translate to the same CDR3. This chain uses TRBV2 with TRBJ1-3, with 8 bases identical to TRBD1. Germline assignment: CDR1 SNHLY and CDR2 FYNNEI. J gave up 1 base and V 4 bases, and 0 bases lay outside the gene matches. This CDR3 is 14 amino acids long. The CDR3 DNA reads as TGTGCCAGCAGTGGGACAGGGTCTGGAAACACCATATATTTT. Its translation: CASSGTGSGNTIYF.

The V and J genes are TRBV4-1 and TRBJ2-1; no clear D gene. The length of the CDR3 is 15 residues. In germline, CDR1 is MGHRA, CDR2 YSYEKL. V gave up 1 base and J gave up 8 bases, with 15 bases separating them. CDR3 sequence reads: CASSQGVSLWDEQFF. CDR3 DNA: TGCGCCAGCAGCCAAGGAGTCAGTCTTTGGGATGAGCAGTTCTTC.

The J gene is TRBJ2-3, the V gene TRBV12-5; 7 bases are a match to TRBD2. With 0 bases clipped from V and 2 bases from J, the junction kept 5 bases outside the gene matches. This CDR3 is 16 amino acids long. Germline-derived CDR1 and CDR2 are LGHNT and FRNRAP. CDR3 in DNA: TGTGCTAGTGGTTTGGTGTCCGGGAGGATCACAGATACGCAGTATTTT. Protein sequence: CASGLVSGRITDTQYF.

The chain joins TRBV9 to TRBJ1-1; D is uncertain. Germline V gene data show CDR1 as SGDLS and CDR2 as YYNGEE. CDR3 length: 14 amino acids. Deletions cut 2 bases from V and 3 bases from J, with 11 bases between. The CDR3 DNA is TGTGCCAGCAGCGTCAGGACTGGGCACACTGAAGCTTTCTTT. It codes for CASSVRTGHTEAFF.

On this clone itself: Other DNA sequences from this sample encode an identical CDR3 as well. The chain joins TRBV27 to TRBJ2-1; D gene unclear. V was pared by 6 bases and J by 0 bases, with 12 bases between. The CDR3 is 15 residues long. The germline V gene has CDR1 MNHEY and CDR2 SMNVEV (reference sequence). Here the CDR3 reads CASSPGRSSYNEQFF. The CDR3, as DNA: TGTGCCAGCAGCCCGGGCAGAAGCTCCTACAATGAGCAGTTCTTC.

Concerning this clone itself: Other DNA sequences in this sample translate to the same CDR3. The chain combines TRBV6-5 with TRBJ1-1, with a possible D match to TRBD1 (6 bases). This CDR3 region has 15 residues. Trimming cost V 0 bases and J 1 base, with 9 bases left between them. Germline CDR1 and CDR2: MNHEY and SVGAGI. CDR3 amino acids: CASSYSRTANTEAFF. Written as DNA, the CDR3 is TGTGCCAGCAGTTACTCTAGGACAGCGAACACTGAAGCTTTCTTT.

V usage is TRBV28 and J usage is TRBJ1-5; a possible D gene is TRBD1 (5 bases). The CDR3 spans 15 residues. The V gene lost 2 bases and the J gene lost 7 bases, with 15 bases spanning the gap. CDR1 and CDR2 from the germline V gene are MDHEN and SYDVKM. The CDR3 spells CASSLGFGGTQPQHF. DNA for the CDR3: TGTGCCAGCAGTTTAGGTTTCGGGGGAACCCAGCCCCAGCATTTT.

The genes are TRBV9 and TRBJ1-4; D gene uncertain. The length of the CDR3 is 15 residues. The germline V gene has CDR1 SGDLS and CDR2 YYNGEE. Trimming pared 3 bases from V and 4 bases from J, leaving 13 bases between. The CDR3 DNA follows: TGTGCCAGCAGCGCCCCCGGGATAGATAATGAAAAACTGTTTTTT. Its protein is CASSAPGIDNEKLFF.

The chain employs TRBV4-1 and TRBJ2-7; 9 positions agree with TRBD1. V trimming: 6 bases; J trimming: 3 bases; junction bases outside the gene matches: 6. This CDR3 has 14 amino acids. The germline gives CDR1 MGHRA, CDR2 YSYEKL. The CDR3, as DNA: TGCGCCAGCAGTATAAGGACAGGGGACTACGAGCAGTACTTC. It translates to CASSIRTGDYEQYF.

The chain links TRBV23-1 to TRBJ2-2, with TRBD2 as a possible D gene (6 bases). TRBV23-1 is treated as an ORF (open reading frame) with a function not yet certain. Trimming shortened V by 7 bases and J by 9 bases, and 9 bases separated the two germline ends. There are 11 residues in the CDR3. This CDR3 reads CASTGAWELFF. DNA for the CDR3: TGCGCCAGCACGGGAGCCTGGGAGCTGTTTTTT.